Described below is a single T cell receptor (beta chain) sequence and its context. This entry is derived from a study of blood T cell repertoires in COVID-19. Study details: Sites in the United States, Italy and Spain provided acute and convalescent COVID-19 samples.

In the original analysis: Reference gene primer amplification in the assay estimated nucleated cell counts. TCRdb's table, derived via immunoSEQ multiplex PCR, lists solely in-frame clones and lacks some. V, J and clone size were drawn from that table, and D and trimming were deduced from the DNA. The table shows approximately 250,000 clones, with about 91% occurring only once. Clinical history reported by participants formed the basis on which cohorts were assigned. The CDR3 is made up of 14 amino acids. Trimming shortened V by 4 bases and J by 5 bases, and 14 bases separated the two germline ends. Germline lookup yields CDR1 LNHDA and CDR2 SQIVND (reference sequence).

Sequenced: PBMCs or T cells enriched from blood (not recorded which). The TCR originated in a woman aged 35 to 49 with acute COVID-19. V and J are TRBV19 and TRBJ2-5, with D perhaps matching TRBD2 (6 bases). The CDR3 nucleotides read TGTGCCAGTAGTAGAGACAGACTAGGGGAGACCCAGTACTTC. Protein sequence: CASSRDRLGETQYF. The entire variable domain, with the rest obtained from reference TRBV19 and TRBJ2-5, is as follows: DGGITQSPKYLFRKEGQNVTLSCEQNLNHDAMYWYRQDPGQGLRLIYYSQIVNDFQKGDIAEGYSVSREKKESFPLTVTSAQKNPTAFYLCASSRDRLGETQYFGPGTRLLVL.